The present entry profiles one TCR beta chain with its context. This sample stems from a study of regulatory T cells in long-lasting Graves disease. The time point was: persistent/refractory GD, antithyroid drugs over 5 years with positive TRAb. PBMC-extracted RNA yielded the TCR library. To make TCR beta libraries, researchers used iRepertoire HTBI primers and Arm-PCR of CDR3 regions. TCRdb used MiXCR to reprocess the multiplex PCR reads, holding one entry per CDR3 protein. The profile covers roughly 470,000 distinct CDR3 sequences, with 20% appearing a single time and under 9% taken by the ten largest. The CDR3 is 14 amino acids. Germline V gene lookup returns CDR1 GTSNPN and CDR2 SVGIG (reference sequence). J was trimmed by 4 bases and V by 3 bases; bases with no gene match: 5.

The chain links TRBV30 to TRBJ2-2, with 7 positions matching TRBD1. This clonotype originated in a female donor with Graves disease. This material consisted of peripheral blood mononuclear cells (PBMCs), taken when the disease was refractory, from a patient treated with antithyroid drugs. The DNA of the CDR3 is TGTGCCTGGAGCTGGTCAGGGGGCACCGGGGAGCTGTTTTTT. As protein: CAWSWSGGTGELFF.